The 6 T cell receptor beta chains given below trace back to one sample, sequenced in a study of post-analysis software for immune sequencing data. Included in the TCR beta cDNA libraries were unique molecular identifiers. MiXCR, applied by TCRdb to the PCR reads, yields one record per CDR3 protein. The data show approximately 730,000 distinct CDR3 sequences, around 42% seen once. No cognate antigen is known for these TCRs. Study conclusions and caveats: Roughly five TRBV segments were more frequent in patients than controls; TRBV5-6, TRBV5-1 and TRBV20-1 belonged to this group.

Sample: blood. The receptors come from a girl under 18 with multiple sclerosis.

The CDR3 reads CASSQGTVNTEAFF. The CDR3 region has the DNA TGTGCCAGCAGCCAAGGGACCGTGAACACTGAAGCTTTCTTT. J is TRBJ1-1 and V is TRBV7-9, with D possibly being TRBD1 (5 bases). CDR3 length: 14 amino acids. The V gene's germline CDR1 is SEHNR and CDR2 FQNEAQ (reference sequence). Trimming took 5 bases from V and 0 from J, leaving 10 bases between them.

The chain couples TRBV7-2 to TRBJ1-2; the D is unclear. Looked up from germline, CDR1 is SGHTA and CDR2 is FQGNSA. The CDR3 runs 15 residues. V lost 0 bases to trimming and J lost 6 bases, with 14 bases between them. CDR3 residues: CASSLAEALRNGYTF. The CDR3 nucleotides read TGTGCCAGCAGCTTAGCGGAAGCCCTAAGGAATGGCTACACCTTC.

The chain uses TRBV29-1 and TRBJ2-5; 9 bases are a match to TRBD1. The J call may be mistaken, given a closer DNA end match to TRBJ2-7. Germline V gene sequence: CDR1 SQVTM, CDR2 ANQGSEA. The CDR3 length is 12 residues. CDR3 loop: CSAARDRDEQYF. Here the CDR3 DNA reads TGCAGCGCCGCCCGGGACAGGGACGAGCAGTACTTC.

The chain joins TRBV27 to TRBJ2-5; 9 bases match TRBD2. TRBJ2-7 explains the end of the DNA better; the J call may be wrong. Germline V gives CDR1 MNHEY, CDR2 SMNVEV (reference sequence). This CDR3 region has 15 residues. CDR3 amino acids: CASSLGAGGWYEQYF. As DNA, the CDR3 is TGTGCCAGCAGTTTAGGGGCGGGGGGGTGGTACGAGCAGTACTTC.

J is TRBJ1-2 and V is TRBV30, with D uncertain. Germline loops: CDR1 GTSNPN, CDR2 SVGIG (reference sequence). Trimming left V 4 bases short and J 6 bases short, with 9 bases between. This CDR3 comprises 11 residues. CDR3 protein: CAWMHINGYTF. The CDR3 DNA reads as TGTGCCTGGATGCACATAAATGGCTACACCTTC.

In DNA, the CDR3 is TGCAGTGCGGCGATGGGGGGAGATACGCAGTATTTT. Translating gives CSAAMGGDTQYF. V and J are TRBV20-1 and TRBJ2-3; possible D gene TRBD2, 6 bases. The CDR3 has 12 residues. Trimming took off 6 bases at V and 5 bases at J, with 12 bases between the two ends. Germline V CDR1 and CDR2: DFQATT, SNEGSKA (reference sequence).